Sequencing of this T cell receptor beta chain was carried out in a study of graft-versus-host responses after intestinal transplantation. Study summary: Tacrolimus and steroids were given for 3 to 4 years to all recipients after anti-thymocyte globulin induction.

General study points: Declines in HvG clones occurring early post-transplant were associated with peak circulating GvH clone levels.

Concerning this clone: Its antigen remains unknown.

This CDR3 comprises 18 residues. Germline V CDR1 and CDR2: SGHNT, YYREEE (reference sequence). The J segment lost 2 bases and the V segment lost 5 bases, leaving 11 bases of the junction unmatched. Only in-frame clones appear in the TCRdb table, and some are missing; sequencing was by immunoSEQ multiplex PCR. The top ten clones hold less than 0.55% of a sample with 40,000 to 55,000 clones, around 84% of them seen once. This TCR was sampled from a human donor who was the organ donor for an intestinal transplant. The chain employs TRBV5-4 and TRBJ2-1, with 12 bases identical to TRBD2. The sample in question was unstimulated CD4+ T cells sorted from spleen or lymph node cells, obtained before transplant. In nucleotides, the CDR3 is TGTGCCAGCAGACCCCGAAGGACTAGCGGGGCGACCTACAATGAGCAGTTCTTC. Its translation: CASRPRRTSGATYNEQFF. Combining the CDR3 with reference TRBV5-4 and TRBJ2-1 gives the whole variable domain ETGVTQSPTHLIKTRGQQVTLRCSSQSGHNTVSWYQQALGQGPQFIFQYYREEENGRGNFPPRFSGLQFPNYSSELNVNALELDDSALYLCASRPRRTSGATYNEQFFGPGTRLTVL.